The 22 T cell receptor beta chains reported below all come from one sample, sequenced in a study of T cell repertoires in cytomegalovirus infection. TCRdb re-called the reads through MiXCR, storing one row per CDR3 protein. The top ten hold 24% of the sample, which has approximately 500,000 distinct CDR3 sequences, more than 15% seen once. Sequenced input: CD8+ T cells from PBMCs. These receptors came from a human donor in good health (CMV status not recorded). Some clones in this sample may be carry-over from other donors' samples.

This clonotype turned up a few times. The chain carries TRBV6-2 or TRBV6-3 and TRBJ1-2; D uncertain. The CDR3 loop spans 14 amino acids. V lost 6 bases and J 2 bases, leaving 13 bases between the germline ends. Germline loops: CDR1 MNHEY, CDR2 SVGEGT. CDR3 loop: CASRSWQDNYGYTF. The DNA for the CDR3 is TGTGCCAGCAGGTCCTGGCAGGACAACTATGGCTACACCTTC.

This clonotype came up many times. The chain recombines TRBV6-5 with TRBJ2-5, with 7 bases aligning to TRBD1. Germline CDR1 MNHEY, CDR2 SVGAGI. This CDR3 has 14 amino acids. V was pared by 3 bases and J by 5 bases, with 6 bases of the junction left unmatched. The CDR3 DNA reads TGTGCCAGCAGTTATCCAGGGGGTAGGGAGACCCAGTACTTC. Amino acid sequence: CASSYPGGRETQYF.

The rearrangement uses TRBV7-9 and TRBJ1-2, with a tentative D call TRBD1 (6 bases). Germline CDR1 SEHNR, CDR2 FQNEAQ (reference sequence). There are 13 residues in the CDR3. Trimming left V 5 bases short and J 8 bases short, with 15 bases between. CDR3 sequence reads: CASSPGRGGGYTF. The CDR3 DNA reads TGTGCCAGCAGCCCGGGCAGGGGAGGGGGCTACACCTTC. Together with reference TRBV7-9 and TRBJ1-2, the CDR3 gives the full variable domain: DTGVSQNPRHKITKRGQNVTFRCDPISEHNRLYWYRQTLGQGPEFLTYFQNEAQLEKSRLLSDRFSAERPKGSFSTLEIQRTEQGDSAMYLCASSPGRGGGYTFGSGTRLTVV.

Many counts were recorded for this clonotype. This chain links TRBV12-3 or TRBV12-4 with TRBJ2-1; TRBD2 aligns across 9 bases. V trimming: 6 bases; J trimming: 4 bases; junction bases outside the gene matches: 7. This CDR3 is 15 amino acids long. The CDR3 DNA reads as TGTGCCAGCAGCCAAGGGACTAGCAGTTACAATGAGCAGTTCTTC. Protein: CASSQGTSSYNEQFF.

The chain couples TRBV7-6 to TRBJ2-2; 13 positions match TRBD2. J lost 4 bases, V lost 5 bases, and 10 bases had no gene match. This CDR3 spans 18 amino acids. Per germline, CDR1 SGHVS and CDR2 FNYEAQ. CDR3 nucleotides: TGTGCCAGCAGCCCGTACCGACTAGCGGGGGGACGCACCGGGGAGCTGTTTTTT. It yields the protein CASSPYRLAGGRTGELFF.

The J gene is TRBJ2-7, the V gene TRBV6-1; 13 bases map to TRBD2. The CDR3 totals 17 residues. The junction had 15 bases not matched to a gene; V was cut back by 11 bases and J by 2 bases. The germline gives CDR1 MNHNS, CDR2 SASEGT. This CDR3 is CAAGGGLAGETPYEQYF. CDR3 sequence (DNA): TGTGCCGCGGGAGGCGGACTAGCGGGAGAGACACCCTACGAGCAGTACTTC.

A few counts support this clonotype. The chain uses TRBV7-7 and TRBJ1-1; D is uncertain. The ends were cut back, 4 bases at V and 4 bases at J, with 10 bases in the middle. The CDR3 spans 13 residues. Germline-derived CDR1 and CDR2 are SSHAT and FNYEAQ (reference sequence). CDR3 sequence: CASSSNLGTEAFF. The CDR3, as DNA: TGTGCCAGCAGCTCTAACCTTGGCACTGAAGCTTTCTTT.

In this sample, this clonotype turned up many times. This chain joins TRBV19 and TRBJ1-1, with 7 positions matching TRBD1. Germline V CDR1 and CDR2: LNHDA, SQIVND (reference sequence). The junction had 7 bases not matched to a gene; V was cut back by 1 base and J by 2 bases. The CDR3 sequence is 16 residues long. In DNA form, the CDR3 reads TGTGCCAGTAGTATAGCTGGGACAGATATTAACACTGAAGCTTTCTTT. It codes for CASSIAGTDINTEAFF.

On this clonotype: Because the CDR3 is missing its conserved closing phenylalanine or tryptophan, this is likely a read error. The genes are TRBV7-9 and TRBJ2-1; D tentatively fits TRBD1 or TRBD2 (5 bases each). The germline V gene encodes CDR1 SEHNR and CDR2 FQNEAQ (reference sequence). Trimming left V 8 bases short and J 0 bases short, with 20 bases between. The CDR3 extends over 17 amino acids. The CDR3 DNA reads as TGTGCCAGCCCCCAGGGCCCATGGGAGAGCTCCTACAATGAGCAGTTCTTA. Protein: CASPQGPWESSYNEQFL.

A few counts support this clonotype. CDR3 nucleotides: TGTGCCAGCAGCCACCCGGGACAGGGATACTCATCTACCTCCTACAATGAGCAGTTCTTC. It specifies CASSHPGQGYSSTSYNEQFF. J is TRBJ2-1 and V is TRBV14; 9 positions match TRBD1. The CDR3 is 20 amino acids. J lost 0 bases, V lost 3 bases, and 15 bases had no gene match. CDR1 and CDR2 (germline): SGHDN, FVKESK.

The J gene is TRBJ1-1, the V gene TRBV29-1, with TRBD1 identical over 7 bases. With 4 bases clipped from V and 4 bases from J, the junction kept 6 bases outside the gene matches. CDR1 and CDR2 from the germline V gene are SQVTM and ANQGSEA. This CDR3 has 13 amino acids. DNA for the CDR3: TGCAGCGTTGCTGAGGGGGCTTCCACTGAAGCTTTCTTT. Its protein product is CSVAEGASTEAFF.

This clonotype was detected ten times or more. The CDR3 DNA follows: TGTGCCAGCACCGGACAGGCTAATAGCAATCAGCCCCAGCATTTT. Protein product: CASTGQANSNQPQHF. The chain combines TRBV28 with TRBJ1-5; 7 bases are shared with TRBD1. Germline CDR1 and CDR2: MDHEN and SYDVKM. The CDR3 contains 15 residues. V was pared by 7 bases and J by 0 bases, with 6 bases of the junction left unmatched.

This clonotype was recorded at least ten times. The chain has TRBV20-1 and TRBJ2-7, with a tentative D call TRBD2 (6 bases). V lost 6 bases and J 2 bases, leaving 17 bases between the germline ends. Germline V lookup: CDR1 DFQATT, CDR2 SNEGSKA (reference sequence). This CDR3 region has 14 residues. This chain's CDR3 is CSALSRGVTYEQYF. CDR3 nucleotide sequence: TGCAGTGCCTTGTCCCGCGGGGTAACCTACGAGCAGTACTTC.

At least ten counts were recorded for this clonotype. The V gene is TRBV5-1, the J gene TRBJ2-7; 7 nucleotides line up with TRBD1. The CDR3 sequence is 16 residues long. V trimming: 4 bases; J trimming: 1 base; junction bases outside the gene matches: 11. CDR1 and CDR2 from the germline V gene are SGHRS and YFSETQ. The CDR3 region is CASSVTWGTESYEQYF. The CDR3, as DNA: TGCGCCAGCAGCGTCACTTGGGGGACAGAGTCCTACGAGCAGTACTTC.

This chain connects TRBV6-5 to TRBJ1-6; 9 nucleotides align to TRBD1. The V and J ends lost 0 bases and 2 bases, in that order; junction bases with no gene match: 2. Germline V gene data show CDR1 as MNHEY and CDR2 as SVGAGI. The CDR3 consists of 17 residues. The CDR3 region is CASSYSNRGPYNSPLHF. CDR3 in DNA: TGTGCCAGCAGTTACTCGAACAGGGGGCCCTATAATTCACCCCTCCACTTT.

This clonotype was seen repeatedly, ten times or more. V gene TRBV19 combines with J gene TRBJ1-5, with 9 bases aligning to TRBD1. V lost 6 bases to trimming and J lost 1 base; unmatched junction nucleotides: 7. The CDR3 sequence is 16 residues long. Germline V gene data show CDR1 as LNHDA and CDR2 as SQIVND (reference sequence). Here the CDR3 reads CASRNRDRESNQPQHF. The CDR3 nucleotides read TGTGCCAGTAGGAACCGGGACAGGGAAAGCAATCAGCCCCAGCATTTT.

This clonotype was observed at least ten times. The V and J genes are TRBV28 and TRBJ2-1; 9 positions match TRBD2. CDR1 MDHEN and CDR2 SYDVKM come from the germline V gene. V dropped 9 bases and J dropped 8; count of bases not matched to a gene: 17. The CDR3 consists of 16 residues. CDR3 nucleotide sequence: TGTGCCAGTTTCCGCCATAGCGGGAGTGGCCCCGATGAGCAGTTCTTC. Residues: CASFRHSGSGPDEQFF.

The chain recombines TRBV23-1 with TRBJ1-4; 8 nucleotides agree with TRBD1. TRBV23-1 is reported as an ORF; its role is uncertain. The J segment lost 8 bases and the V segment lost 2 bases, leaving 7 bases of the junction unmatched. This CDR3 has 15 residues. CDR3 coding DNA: TGCGCCAGCAGTCAACCGACAGGGGAAGGCGAAAAACTGTTTTTT. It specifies CASSQPTGEGEKLFF.

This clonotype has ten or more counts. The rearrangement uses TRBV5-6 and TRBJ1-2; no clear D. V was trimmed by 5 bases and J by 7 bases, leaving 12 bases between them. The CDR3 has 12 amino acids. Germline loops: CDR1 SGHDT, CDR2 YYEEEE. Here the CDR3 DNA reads TGTGCCAGCAGTGTTGGGCTAGGTGGCTACACCTTC. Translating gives CASSVGLGGYTF.

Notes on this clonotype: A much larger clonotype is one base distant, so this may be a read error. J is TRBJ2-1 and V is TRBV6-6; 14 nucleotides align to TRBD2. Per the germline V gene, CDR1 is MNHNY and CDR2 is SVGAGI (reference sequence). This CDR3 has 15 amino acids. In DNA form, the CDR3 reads TGTGCCAGCAGTTCCGGACTAGCGGGAGGATATGAGAAGTTCTTC. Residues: CASSSGLAGGYEKFF.

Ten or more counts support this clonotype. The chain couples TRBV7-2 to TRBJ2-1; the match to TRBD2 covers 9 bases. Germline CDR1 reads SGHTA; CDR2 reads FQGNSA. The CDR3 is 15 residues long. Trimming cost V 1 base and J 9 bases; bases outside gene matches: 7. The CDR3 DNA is TGTGCCAGCAGCTTAGAGGGCGGGGGGGCCCTTGAGCAGTTCTTC. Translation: CASSLEGGGALEQFF.

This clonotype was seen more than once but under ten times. DNA for the CDR3: TGTGCCAGCAGTTCTAGACAGGGAAATTTCGACGAGCAGTACTTC. Its protein is CASSSRQGNFDEQYF. This chain links TRBV7-9 with TRBJ2-7, with 7 bases fitting TRBD1. The CDR3 runs to 15 residues. The V gene's germline CDR1 is SEHNR and CDR2 FQNEAQ (reference sequence). After removal of 6 bases from V and 5 bases from J, the junction contained 13 bases not matched to a gene.